The rows below give T cell receptor beta chains drawn from one sample of a study of long-term antiretroviral therapy in people with HIV. Clones were read by immunoSEQ multiplex PCR, and TCRdb kept only the in-frame ones, dropping some. The sample lists 20,000 to 30,000 clones, 85% occurring once. The starting material was unsorted PBMCs, obtained 2.3 years after starting antiretroviral therapy. The source of these receptors is a man aged 40-49 years with HIV. Each CDR3 is given with its conserved first and last residue. Each record gives: V gene, D gene, J gene, clone size, CDR3 DNA, CDR3 protein. D genes are given only for firm matches. Where a row states a size, it is once, few, many or the class of an expanded clone; other rows omit it.

TRBV18	TRBD1	TRBJ2-1	-	TGTGCCAGCTCACCACCACGACAGGGGATATACAATGAGCAGTTCTTC	CASSPPRQGIYNEQFF
TRBV18	-	TRBJ1-2	-	TGTGCCAGCTCACCGGTGGATCTGCAGAACTATGGCTACACCTTC	CASSPVDLQNYGYTF
TRBV4-1	-	TRBJ1-2	-	TGCGCCAGCAGCCAAGAAGTCACAGGGTACTATGGCTACACCTTC	CASSQEVTGYYGYTF
TRBV28	-	TRBJ1-5	-	TGTGCCAGCAGTAACTCGGGGACAAGCAATCAGCCCCAGCATTTT	CASSNSGTSNQPQHF
TRBV19	-	TRBJ2-4	few	TGTGCCAGTAGTATAGCCCCCCAAGGGGTGGTTGCCAAAAACATTCAGTACTTC	CASSIAPQGVVAKNIQYF
TRBV6-5	TRBD2	TRBJ2-7	-	TGTGCCAGCAGTGGACTAGCGGGGGGCTACGAGCAGTACTTC	CASSGLAGGYEQYF
TRBV5-4	-	TRBJ2-1	once	TGTGCCAGCAGCTTCGGCAATGAGCAGTTCTTC	CASSFGNEQFF
TRBV7-9	-	TRBJ1-3	-	TGTGCCAGCAGCTCCGCCGGGGGTTGGGGAAACACCATATATTTT	CASSSAGGWGNTIYF
TRBV6-1	TRBD1	TRBJ2-7	-	TGTGCCAGCACCGAACCGGGACAGGGATCCTACGAGCAGTACTTC	CASTEPGQGSYEQYF
TRBV5-1	-	TRBJ1-2	-	TGCGCCAGCAGCTCAGGGGATTCCTATGGCTACACCTTC	CASSSGDSYGYTF